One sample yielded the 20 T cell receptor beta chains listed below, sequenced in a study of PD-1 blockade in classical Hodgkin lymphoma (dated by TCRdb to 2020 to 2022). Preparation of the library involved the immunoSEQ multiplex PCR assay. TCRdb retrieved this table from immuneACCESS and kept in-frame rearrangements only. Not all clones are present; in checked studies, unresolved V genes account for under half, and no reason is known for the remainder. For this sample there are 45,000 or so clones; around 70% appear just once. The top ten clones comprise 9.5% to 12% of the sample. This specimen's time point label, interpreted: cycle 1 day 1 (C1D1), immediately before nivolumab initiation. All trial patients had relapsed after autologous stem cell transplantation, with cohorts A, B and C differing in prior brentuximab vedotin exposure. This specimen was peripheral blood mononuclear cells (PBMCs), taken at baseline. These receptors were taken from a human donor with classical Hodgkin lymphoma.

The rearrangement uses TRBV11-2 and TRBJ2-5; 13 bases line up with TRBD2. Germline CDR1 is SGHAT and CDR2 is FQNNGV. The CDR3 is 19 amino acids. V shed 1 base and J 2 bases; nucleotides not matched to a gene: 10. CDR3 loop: CASSLGTSGGLRAQETQYF. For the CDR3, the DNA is TGTGCCAGCAGCTTAGGGACTAGCGGGGGACTCAGGGCTCAAGAGACCCAGTACTTC.

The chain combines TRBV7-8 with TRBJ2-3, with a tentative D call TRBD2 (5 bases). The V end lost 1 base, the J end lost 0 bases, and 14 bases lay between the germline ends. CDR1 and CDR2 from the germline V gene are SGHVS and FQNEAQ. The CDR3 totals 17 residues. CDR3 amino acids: CASSLEVTGSSTDTQYF. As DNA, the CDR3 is TGTGCCAGCAGCTTAGAAGTTACGGGGTCCAGCACAGATACGCAGTATTTT.

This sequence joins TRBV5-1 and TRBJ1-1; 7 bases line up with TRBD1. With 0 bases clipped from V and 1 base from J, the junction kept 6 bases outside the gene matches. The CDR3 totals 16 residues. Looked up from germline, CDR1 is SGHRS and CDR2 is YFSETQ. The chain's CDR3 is CASSLDRQGWNTEAFF. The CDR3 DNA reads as TGCGCCAGCAGCTTGGACAGACAGGGTTGGAACACTGAAGCTTTCTTT.

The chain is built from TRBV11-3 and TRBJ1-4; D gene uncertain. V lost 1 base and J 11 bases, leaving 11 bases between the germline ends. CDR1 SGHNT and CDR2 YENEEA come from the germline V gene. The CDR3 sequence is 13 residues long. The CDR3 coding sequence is TGTGCCAGCAGCTTAGGACTGGAAAGGAAACTGTTTTTT. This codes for CASSLGLERKLFF. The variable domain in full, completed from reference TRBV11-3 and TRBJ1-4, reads EAGVVQSPRYKIIEKKQPVAFWCNPISGHNTLYWYLQNLGQGPELLIRYENEEAVDDSQLPKDRFSAERLKGVDSTLKIQPAELGDSAVYLCASSLGLERKLFFGSGTQLSVL.

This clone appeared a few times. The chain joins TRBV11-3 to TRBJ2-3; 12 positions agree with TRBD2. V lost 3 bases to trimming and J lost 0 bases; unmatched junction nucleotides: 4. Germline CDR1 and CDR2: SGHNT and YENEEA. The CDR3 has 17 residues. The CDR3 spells CASSLTSGSPSTDTQYF. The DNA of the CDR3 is TGTGCCAGCAGCTTGACTAGCGGGAGCCCCAGCACAGATACGCAGTATTTT.

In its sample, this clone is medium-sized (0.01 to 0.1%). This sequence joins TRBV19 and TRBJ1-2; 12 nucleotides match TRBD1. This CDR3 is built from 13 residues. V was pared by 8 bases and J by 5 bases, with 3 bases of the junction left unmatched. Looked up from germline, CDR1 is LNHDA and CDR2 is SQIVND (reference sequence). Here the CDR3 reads CASRDRGQYGYTF. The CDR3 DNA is TGTGCCAGTCGGGACAGGGGGCAATATGGCTACACCTTC.

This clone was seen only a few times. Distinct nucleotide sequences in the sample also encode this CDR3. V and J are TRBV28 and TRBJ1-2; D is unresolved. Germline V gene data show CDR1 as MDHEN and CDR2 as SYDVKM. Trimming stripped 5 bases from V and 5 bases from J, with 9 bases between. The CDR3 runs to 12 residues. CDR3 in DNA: TGTGCCAGCAGTCCCGGGGATTATGGCTACACCTTC. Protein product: CASSPGDYGYTF.

The DNA for the CDR3 is TGCGCCAGCAGCTCTGGAGAAAATCTAGGGCAGCCCCAGCATTTT. This gives the protein CASSSGENLGQPQHF. The genes are TRBV5-1 and TRBJ1-5; D is ambiguous. The CDR3 spans 15 residues. Trimming cost V 3 bases and J 7 bases, with 17 bases left between them. Germline V gene data show CDR1 as SGHRS and CDR2 as YFSETQ.

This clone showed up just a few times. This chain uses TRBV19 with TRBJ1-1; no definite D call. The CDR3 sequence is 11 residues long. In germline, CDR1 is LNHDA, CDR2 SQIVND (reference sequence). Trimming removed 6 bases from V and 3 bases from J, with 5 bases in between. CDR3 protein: CASSDHTEAFF. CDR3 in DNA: TGTGCCAGTAGCGATCACACTGAAGCTTTCTTT.

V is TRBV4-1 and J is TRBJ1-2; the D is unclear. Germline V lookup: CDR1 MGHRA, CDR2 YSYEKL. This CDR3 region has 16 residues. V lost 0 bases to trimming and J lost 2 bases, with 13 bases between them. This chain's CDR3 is CASSQDHGLGNYGYTF. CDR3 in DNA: TGCGCCAGCAGCCAAGATCACGGGTTGGGGAACTATGGCTACACCTTC.

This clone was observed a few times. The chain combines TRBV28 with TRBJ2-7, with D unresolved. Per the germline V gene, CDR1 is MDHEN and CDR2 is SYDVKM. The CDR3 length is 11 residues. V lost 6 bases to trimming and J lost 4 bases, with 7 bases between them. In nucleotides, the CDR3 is TGTGCCAGCAGCCCCCTGTACGAGCAGTACTTC. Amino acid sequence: CASSPLYEQYF.

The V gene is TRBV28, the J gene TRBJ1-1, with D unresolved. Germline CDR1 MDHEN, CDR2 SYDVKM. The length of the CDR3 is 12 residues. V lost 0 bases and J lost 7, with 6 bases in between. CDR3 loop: CASSLWGGEAFF. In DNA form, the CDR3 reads TGTGCCAGCAGTTTATGGGGCGGTGAAGCTTTCTTT.

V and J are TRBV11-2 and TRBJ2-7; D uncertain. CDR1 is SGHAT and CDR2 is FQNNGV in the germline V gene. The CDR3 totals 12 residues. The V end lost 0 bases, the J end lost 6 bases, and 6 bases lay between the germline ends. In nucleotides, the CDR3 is TGTGCCAGCAGCTTAGAGGGTCTCGAGCAGTACTTC. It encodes CASSLEGLEQYF.

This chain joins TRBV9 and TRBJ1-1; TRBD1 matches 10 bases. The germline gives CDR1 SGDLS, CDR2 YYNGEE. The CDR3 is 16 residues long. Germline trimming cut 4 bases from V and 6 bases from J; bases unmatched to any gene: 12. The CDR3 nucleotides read TGTGCCAGCAGCTTCTCGACGGACAGGGGGAAGTCTGAAGCTTTCTTT. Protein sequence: CASSFSTDRGKSEAFF.

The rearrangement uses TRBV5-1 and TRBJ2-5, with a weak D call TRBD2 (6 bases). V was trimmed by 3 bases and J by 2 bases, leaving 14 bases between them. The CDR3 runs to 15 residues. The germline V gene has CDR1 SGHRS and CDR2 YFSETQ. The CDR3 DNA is TGCGCCAGCAGCTGGCAGGGACTCCCGCAAGAGACCCAGTACTTC. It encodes CASSWQGLPQETQYF.

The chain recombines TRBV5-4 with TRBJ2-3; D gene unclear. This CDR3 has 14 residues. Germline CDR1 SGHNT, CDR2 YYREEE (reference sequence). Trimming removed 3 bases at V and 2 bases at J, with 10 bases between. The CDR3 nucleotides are TGTGCCAGCAGCTCCCTAGGGCCCACAGATACGCAGTATTTT. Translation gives CASSSLGPTDTQYF.

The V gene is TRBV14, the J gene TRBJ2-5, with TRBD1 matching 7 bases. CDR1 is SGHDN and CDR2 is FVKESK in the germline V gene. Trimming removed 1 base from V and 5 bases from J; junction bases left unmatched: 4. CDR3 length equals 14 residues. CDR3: CASSQGQGFETQYF. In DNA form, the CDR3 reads TGTGCCAGCAGCCAAGGACAGGGTTTCGAGACCCAGTACTTC.

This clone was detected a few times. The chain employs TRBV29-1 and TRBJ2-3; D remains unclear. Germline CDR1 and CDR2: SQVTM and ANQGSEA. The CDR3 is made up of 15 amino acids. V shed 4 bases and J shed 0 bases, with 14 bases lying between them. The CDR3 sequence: CSVGNSLISTDTQYF. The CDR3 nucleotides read TGCAGCGTTGGGAACAGCCTCATAAGCACAGATACGCAGTATTTT.

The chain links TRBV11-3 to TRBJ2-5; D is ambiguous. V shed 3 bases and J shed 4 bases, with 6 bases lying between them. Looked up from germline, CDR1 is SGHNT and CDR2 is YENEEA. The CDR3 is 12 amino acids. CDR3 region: CASSFPRETQYF. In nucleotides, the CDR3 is TGTGCCAGCAGCTTCCCCCGAGAGACCCAGTACTTC. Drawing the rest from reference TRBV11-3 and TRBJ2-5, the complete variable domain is EAGVVQSPRYKIIEKKQPVAFWCNPISGHNTLYWYLQNLGQGPELLIRYENEEAVDDSQLPKDRFSAERLKGVDSTLKIQPAELGDSAVYLCASSFPRETQYFGPGTRLLVL.

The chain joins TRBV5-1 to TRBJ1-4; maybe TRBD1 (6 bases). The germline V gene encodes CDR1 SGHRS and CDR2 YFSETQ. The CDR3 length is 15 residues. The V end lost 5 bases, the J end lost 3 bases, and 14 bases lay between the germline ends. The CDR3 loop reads CASRKQGLSNEKLFF. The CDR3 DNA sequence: TGCGCCAGCAGAAAACAGGGACTATCTAATGAAAAACTGTTTTTT.